These 10 T cell receptor beta chains were all obtained from the same sample, sequenced in a study of tumor-infiltrating lymphocytes in primary liver carcinoma. TCR beta cDNA was reverse-transcribed from roughly 520 ng of total RNA. The reaction used a constant-region primer and ProtoScript II reverse transcriptase. Modified slightly, ARM-PCR produced TCR beta libraries over three nested multiplex PCR rounds. The first two PCR rounds, approximately 11 cycles each, used TRBV1-TRBV30 forward primers and a C-beta reverse primer. TCRdb called the multiplex PCR reads again in MiXCR, with one record for every CDR3 protein. The repertoire holds fewer than 350,000 distinct CDR3 sequences, with about two thirds as singletons. The researchers obtained blood RNA from unsorted whole blood and also extracted germline DNA. Sequenced material: peripheral blood. Every receptor here comes from a middle-aged man with primary liver carcinoma and hepatitis B virus infection.

This clonotype was recorded a few times. J is TRBJ2-1 and V is TRBV7-9; 7 nucleotides agree with TRBD2. This CDR3 comprises 15 residues. Per germline, CDR1 SEHNR and CDR2 FQNEAQ (reference sequence). The V and J ends lost 2 bases and 4 bases, in that order; junction bases with no gene match: 5. The CDR3 is CASSLRGTTYNEQFF. In DNA form, the CDR3 reads TGTGCCAGCAGCTTACGTGGGACTACATACAATGAGCAGTTCTTC.

This clonotype occurred once. A clone one base away is much larger, so this may be a read error. The V call is TRBV12-3 or TRBV12-4, the J call TRBJ2-3, with 8 bases lining up with TRBD1. The CDR3 contains 14 residues. The CDR3, as DNA: TGTGGCAGCAGGGTTGGACAGGGAACTCGATCGCAGTATTTT. Translating it yields CGSRVGQGTRSQYF.

This clonotype has at least ten counts. The chain employs TRBV4-2 and TRBJ2-2; TRBD2 agrees at 7 bases. The germline V gene encodes CDR1 LGHNA and CDR2 YNFKEQ. This CDR3 comprises 15 residues. Trimming removed 8 bases from V and 2 bases from J; junction bases left unmatched: 8. CDR3 sequence (DNA): TGTGCCAGCTCTTCGCTAGCGGATAACACCGGGGAGCTGTTTTTT. It specifies CASSSLADNTGELFF.

The J gene is TRBJ2-3, the V gene TRBV29-1; no definite D call. Trimming shortened V by 4 bases and J by 15 bases, and 17 bases separated the two germline ends. CDR1 and CDR2 (germline): SQVTM, ANQGSEA. The length of the CDR3 is 11 residues. The CDR3 spells CSVGHCPLQYF. The CDR3, as DNA: TGCAGCGTTGGTCACTGCCCTCTGCAATATTTT.

A remark on this clonotype: This may arise from a read error, as a much more abundant clone is one base away. V and J are TRBV6-2 or TRBV6-3 and TRBJ1-1; D not resolved. The V gene lost 7 bases and the J gene lost 3 bases, with 18 bases spanning the gap. The CDR3 sequence is 15 residues long. Germline values: CDR1 MNHEY, CDR2 SVGEGT. The CDR3 nucleotides read TGTGCCAGCATTCCGGTTTGGGGTAGTTACACTGAAGCTTTCTTT. Translating it yields CASIPVWGSYTEAFF.

Turning to this clonotype: This could be a read error, since a much larger clone is one nucleotide away. The V gene is TRBV10-3, the J gene TRBJ2-7; possibly TRBD1 for D (8 bases). The CDR3 loop spans 13 amino acids. The germline V gene has CDR1 ENHRY and CDR2 SYGVKD. Trimming stripped 11 bases from V and 6 bases from J, with 20 bases between. The CDR3 sequence is CAARSTGEGEQYF. CDR3 coding DNA: TGTGCCGCCCGCTCGACAGGGGAGGGCGAGCAGTACTTC.

Of note for this clonotype: A read error is possible here, since a much larger clone lies one base away. V usage is TRBV10-3 and J usage is TRBJ1-3, with D perhaps matching TRBD1 (5 bases). Germline CDR1 and CDR2: ENHRY and SYGVKD. The CDR3 has 13 residues. CDR3 nucleotides: TGTGCCATCGGGACGGCCTCTGGAGACACCATATATTTT. Amino acids: CAIGTASGDTIYF.

The chain recombines TRBV5-1 with TRBJ2-7; D not certain. There are 14 residues in the CDR3. Germline values: CDR1 SGHRS, CDR2 YFSETQ. Between the trimmed V and J ends, which lost 8 bases and 0 bases, there was a span of 15 bases. CDR3 in amino acids: CASSRIPLSYEQYF. Written as DNA, the CDR3 is TGCGCCAGTAGCCGTATTCCACTCTCCTACGAGCAGTACTTC.

As for this clonotype: One end of the junction fails to match germline, which may point to a read error. This chain connects TRBV11-2 to TRBJ2-7; 16 bases map to TRBD2. Germline assignment: CDR1 SGHAT and CDR2 FQNNGV. The CDR3 contains 16 residues. This CDR3 reads CASRGTSGRDLYEQCF. As DNA, the CDR3 is TGTGCCAGCCGCGGGACTAGCGGGAGGGACTTGTACGAGCAGTGCTTC. Filled out from reference TRBV11-2 and TRBJ2-7, the complete variable domain reads EAGVAQSPRYKIIEKRQSVAFWCNPISGHATLYWYQQILGQGPKLLIQFQNNGVVDDSQLPKDRFSAERLKGVDSTLKIQPAKLEDSAVYLCASRGTSGRDLYEQCFGPGTRLTVT.

This clonotype was observed many times. The chain employs TRBV6-1 and TRBJ2-4; TRBD2 is a possible D gene (6 bases). Germline V CDR1 and CDR2: MNHNS, SASEGT. The CDR3 is 14 amino acids. V shed 2 bases and J shed 9 bases, with 14 bases lying between them. The CDR3 reads CASSESPGGGIQYF. CDR3 DNA sequence: TGTGCCAGCAGTGAAAGCCCTGGGGGAGGCATTCAGTACTTC.